These T cell receptor beta chains were read from a single sample in a study of post-analysis software for immune sequencing data. TCRdb processed the PCR reads anew with MiXCR; each CDR3 protein has one entry. The sample yields approximately 770,000 distinct CDR3 sequences, about 45% seen once. The sequencing sample was made of blood. The receptors originated from a girl between 10 and 17 years old with multiple sclerosis. Each CDR3 is given with its conserved first and last residue.

>-|TRBV5-1|17
CASSLPQGLAGEAEQYF
>TRBJ2-5|TRBV20-1|10
CSALRETQYF
>TRBJ2-3|TRBV7-2|15
CASSLGREYTDTQYF
>TRBJ2-7|TRBV7-9|12
CASSLGRGEQYF
>TRBJ2-7|TRBV2|14
CASSDTSFSYGQYF
>TRBJ2-1|TRBV20-1|17
CSAFGNPTSGRHNEQFF
>TRBJ2-1|TRBV18|17
CASSPPGAGAMVGEQFF
>TRBJ2-1|TRBV20-1|15
CSARGASGSWGEQFF
>TRBJ2-1|TRBV7-6|15
CASSLAAGRGHEQFF
>TRBJ1-1|TRBV15|18
CATSREGQWGVRNSEAFF
>TRBJ2-1|TRBV13|15
CASSLRRASGNEQFF
>TRBJ2-1|TRBV20-1|15
CSADPLLAGRDEQFF
>TRBJ2-1|TRBV20-1|13
CSARESLDNEQFF
>TRBJ1-2|TRBV4-3|15
CASSQAGTGDYGYTF
>TRBJ2-7|TRBV20-1|13
CSPTPPLLYEQYF
>TRBJ2-5|TRBV20-1|18
CSARAPTGSSGFKETQYF
>TRBJ2-3|TRBV29-1|14
CSVVAGEMGDTQYF
>TRBJ2-1|TRBV7-3|18
CASSLTGGGGRSYNEQFF
>-|TRBV5-6|14
CASSSIGQSDIQYF